The sequence of this TCR beta chain was determined in a study of breast tumors, draining lymph nodes, adjacent tissues (dated by TCRdb to 2016 to 2017). For context, the study as a whole: TCR beta repertoires were compared across tumor, adjacent nontumor tissue and axillary lymph nodes obtained from breast cancer patients. The study aimed to assess the relationships and possible T-cell exchange between tumor, surrounding tissue and draining lymph node repertoires in human breast cancer.

TCRdb records Illumina HiSeq 2000 as the sequencer. Multiplex PCR amplification was used to build the TCR beta chain libraries. High-throughput sequencing was used to analyze the amplified TCR beta chain products. TCRdb took the public reads, trimmed them with fastp at Q25, ran MiXCR for clone calling and kept in-frame beta chains. Rows with one shared CDR3 protein collapse into an entry with the most common genes and DNA. The sample table contains about 47,000 distinct CDR3 sequences; only one count was recorded for approximately 22% of them. Under 9.5% of the sample lies in the top ten. Paper-wide results and their limitations: Rather than being directly demonstrated, the conclusion that tumor T cells originate in lymph nodes was presented as consistent with a hypothesis. The data were judged consistent with most tumor T cells deriving from the lymph node and then expanding within tumor tissue. In luminal-like breast cancer, tumor and nontumor tissue repertoires resembled each other significantly more than in basal-like breast cancer. Tumor T-cell repertoires showed less diversity than lymph node repertoires and more diversity than nontumor tissue repertoires, and tumor T-cell repertoires showed preferential V and J gene usage.

This clonotype was observed many times. It lacks a known antigen. Base qualities are missing; no much larger clone stands one base away. The V and J ends are trimmed by 5 bases and 7 bases, leaving 21 bases between them. The germline V gene (reference sequence) gives CDR1 as SEHNR and CDR2 as FQNEAQ. The CDR3 runs 15 amino acids, cysteine and phenylalanine included. The only DNA kept is the CDR3, 45 bases in frame from the first base. The rearranged chain carries TRBV7-9 and TRBJ2-7, and possibly TRBD2, on 5 matching bases. The TCR originated in a female donor with breast cancer. Some clones in this sample may be carry-over from other donors' samples. The sample consisted of breast tumor tissue. The DNA sequence is as follows: TGTGCCAGCAGCCCCCCCGGGGAGAATCCGGGAGAGCAGTACTTC. Translated, it gives CASSPPGENPGEQYF.